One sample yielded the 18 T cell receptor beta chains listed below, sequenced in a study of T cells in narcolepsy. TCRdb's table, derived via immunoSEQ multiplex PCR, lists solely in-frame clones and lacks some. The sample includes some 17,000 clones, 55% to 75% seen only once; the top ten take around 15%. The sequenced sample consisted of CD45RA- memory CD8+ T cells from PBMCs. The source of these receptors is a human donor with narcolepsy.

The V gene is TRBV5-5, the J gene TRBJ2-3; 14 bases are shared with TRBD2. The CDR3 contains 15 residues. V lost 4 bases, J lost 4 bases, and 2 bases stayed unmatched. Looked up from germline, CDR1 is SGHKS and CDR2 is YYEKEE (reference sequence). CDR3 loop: CASSGTSGGADTQYF. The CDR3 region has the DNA TGTGCCAGCAGCGGGACTAGCGGGGGAGCAGATACGCAGTATTTT.

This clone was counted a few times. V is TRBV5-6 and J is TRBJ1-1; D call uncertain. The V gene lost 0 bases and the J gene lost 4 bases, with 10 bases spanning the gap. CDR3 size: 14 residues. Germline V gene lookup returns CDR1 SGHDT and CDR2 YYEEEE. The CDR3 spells CASSLEETGTEAFF. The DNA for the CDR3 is TGTGCCAGCAGCTTGGAGGAGACGGGCACTGAAGCTTTCTTT.

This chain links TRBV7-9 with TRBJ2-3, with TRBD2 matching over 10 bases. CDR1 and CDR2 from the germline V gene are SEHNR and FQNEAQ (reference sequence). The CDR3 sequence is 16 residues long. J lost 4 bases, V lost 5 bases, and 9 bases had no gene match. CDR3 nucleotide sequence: TGTGCCAGCAGCGCAACGACAGGGACTAGCGCAGATACGCAGTATTTT. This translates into CASSATTGTSADTQYF.

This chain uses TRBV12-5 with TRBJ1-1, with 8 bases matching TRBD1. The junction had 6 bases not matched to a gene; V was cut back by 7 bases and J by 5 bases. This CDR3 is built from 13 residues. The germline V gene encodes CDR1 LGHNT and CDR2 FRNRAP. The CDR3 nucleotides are TGTGCTAGTGCCGACAGGGGAGGGACTGAAGCTTTCTTT. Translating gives CASADRGGTEAFF.

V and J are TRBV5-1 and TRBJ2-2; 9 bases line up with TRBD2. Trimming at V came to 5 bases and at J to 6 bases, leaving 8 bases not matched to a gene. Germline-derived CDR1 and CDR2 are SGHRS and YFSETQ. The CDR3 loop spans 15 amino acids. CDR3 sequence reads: CASSPGLAFPGELFF. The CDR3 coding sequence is TGCGCCAGCAGTCCGGGACTAGCATTCCCCGGGGAGCTGTTTTTT.

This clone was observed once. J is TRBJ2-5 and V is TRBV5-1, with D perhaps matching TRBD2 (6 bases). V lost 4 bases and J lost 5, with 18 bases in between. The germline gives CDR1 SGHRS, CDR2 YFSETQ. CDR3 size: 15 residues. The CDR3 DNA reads TGCGCCAGCAGCCCGGAGGGGCGGTGGGGGGAGACCCAGTACTTC. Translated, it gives CASSPEGRWGETQYF.

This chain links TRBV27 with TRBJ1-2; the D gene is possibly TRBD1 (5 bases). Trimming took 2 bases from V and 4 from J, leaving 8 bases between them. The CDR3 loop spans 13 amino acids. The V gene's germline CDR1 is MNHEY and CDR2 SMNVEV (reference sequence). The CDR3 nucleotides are TGTGCCAGCAGTTTACAGGGAAGCTATGGCTACACCTTC. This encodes CASSLQGSYGYTF.

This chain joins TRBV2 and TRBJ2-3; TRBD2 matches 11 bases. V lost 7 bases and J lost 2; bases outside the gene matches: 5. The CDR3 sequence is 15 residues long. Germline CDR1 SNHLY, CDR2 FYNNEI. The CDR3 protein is CASKLTSGATDTQYF. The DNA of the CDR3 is TGTGCCAGCAAACTGACTAGCGGGGCCACAGATACGCAGTATTTT. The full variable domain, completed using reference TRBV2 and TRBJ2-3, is EPEVTQTPSHQVTQMGQEVILRCVPISNHLYFYWYRQILGQKVEFLVSFYNNEISEKSEIFDDQFSVERPDGSNFTLKIRSTKLEDSAMYFCASKLTSGATDTQYFGPGTRLTVL.

The CDR3 DNA reads TGCGCCAGCAGTCCGGACCCACTCCCTAGCACAGATACGCAGTATTTT. It yields the protein CASSPDPLPSTDTQYF. The chain carries TRBV10-1 and TRBJ2-3, with D uncertain. Germline CDR1 and CDR2: WNHNN and SYGVQD (reference sequence). V was clipped by 5 bases and J by 0 bases, with 15 bases between them. The CDR3 is 16 amino acids.

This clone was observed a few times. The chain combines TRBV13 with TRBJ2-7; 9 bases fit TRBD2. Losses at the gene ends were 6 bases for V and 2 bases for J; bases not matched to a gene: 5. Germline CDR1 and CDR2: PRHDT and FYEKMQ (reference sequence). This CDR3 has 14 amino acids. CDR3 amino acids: CASSSSGVPYEQYF. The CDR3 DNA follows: TGTGCCAGCAGTTCTAGCGGGGTCCCCTACGAGCAGTACTTC.

The CDR3 nucleotides are TGTGCCAGCAGTCCGACTAGCGGGAGTGGAGACGAGCAGTACTTC. Encoded protein: CASSPTSGSGDEQYF. The rearrangement joins TRBV27 to TRBJ2-5; 12 nucleotides agree with TRBD2. The DNA end is more similar to TRBJ2-7, so the J call may be wrong. This CDR3 contains 15 residues. CDR1 MNHEY and CDR2 SMNVEV come from the germline V gene (reference sequence).

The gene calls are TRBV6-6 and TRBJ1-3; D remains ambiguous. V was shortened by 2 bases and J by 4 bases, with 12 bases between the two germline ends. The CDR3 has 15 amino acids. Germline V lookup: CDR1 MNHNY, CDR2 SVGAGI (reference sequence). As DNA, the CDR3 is TGTGCCAGCAGTTACGCCGAGGCAGTGGGAAACACCATATATTTT. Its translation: CASSYAEAVGNTIYF.

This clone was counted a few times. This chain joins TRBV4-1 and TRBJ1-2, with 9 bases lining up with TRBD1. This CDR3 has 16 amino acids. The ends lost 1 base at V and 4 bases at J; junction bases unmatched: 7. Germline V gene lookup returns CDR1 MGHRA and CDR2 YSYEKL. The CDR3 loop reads CASSQAFTGGAYGYTF. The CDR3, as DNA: TGCGCCAGCAGCCAAGCTTTTACAGGGGGCGCCTATGGCTACACCTTC.

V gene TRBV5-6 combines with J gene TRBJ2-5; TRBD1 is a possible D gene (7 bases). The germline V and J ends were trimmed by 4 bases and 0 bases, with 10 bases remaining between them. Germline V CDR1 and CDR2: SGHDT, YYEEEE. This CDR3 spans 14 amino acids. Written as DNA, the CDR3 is TGTGCCAGCAGCGGGGGGACAGACCAAGAGACCCAGTACTTC. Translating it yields CASSGGTDQETQYF. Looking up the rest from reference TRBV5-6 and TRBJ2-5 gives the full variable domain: DAGVTQSPTHLIKTRGQQVTLRCSPKSGHDTVSWYQQALGQGPQFIFQYYEEEERQRGNFPDRFSGHQFPNYSSELNVNALLLGDSALYLCASSGGTDQETQYFGPGTRLLVL.

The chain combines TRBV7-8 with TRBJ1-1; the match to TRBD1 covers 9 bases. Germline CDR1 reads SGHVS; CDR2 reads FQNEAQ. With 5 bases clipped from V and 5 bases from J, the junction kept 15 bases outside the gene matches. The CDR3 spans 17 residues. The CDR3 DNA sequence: TGTGCCAGCAGCGAGCCGGGACAGGGCCAGGGTGTGACTGAAGCTTTCTTT. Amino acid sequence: CASSEPGQGQGVTEAFF.

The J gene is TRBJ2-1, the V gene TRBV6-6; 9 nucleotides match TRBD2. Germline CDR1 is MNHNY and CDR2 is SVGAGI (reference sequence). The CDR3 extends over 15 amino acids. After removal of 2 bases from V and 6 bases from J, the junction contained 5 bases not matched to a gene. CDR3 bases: TGTGCCAGCAGTTACCCGGGACTAGCCGGCAATGAGCAGTTCTTC. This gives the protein CASSYPGLAGNEQFF.

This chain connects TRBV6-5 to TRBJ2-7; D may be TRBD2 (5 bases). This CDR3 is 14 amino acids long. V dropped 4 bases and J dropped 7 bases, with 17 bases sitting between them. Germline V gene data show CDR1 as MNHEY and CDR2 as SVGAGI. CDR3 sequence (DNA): TGTGCCAGCAGTTCCACCGGGCGGGCCTCGGAGCAGTACTTC. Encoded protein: CASSSTGRASEQYF.

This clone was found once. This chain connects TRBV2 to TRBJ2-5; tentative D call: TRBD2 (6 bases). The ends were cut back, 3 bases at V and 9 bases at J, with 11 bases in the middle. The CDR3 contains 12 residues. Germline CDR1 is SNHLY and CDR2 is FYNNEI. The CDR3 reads CASSDFGEAQYF. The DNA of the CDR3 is TGTGCCAGCAGTGACTTTGGGGAGGCCCAGTACTTC.